This TCR beta chain came from a study of cytomegalovirus exposure and HLA in healthy donors. Germline V gene sequence: CDR1 MNHEY, CDR2 SMNVEV (reference sequence). The CDR3 contains 13 residues. V lost 8 bases, J lost 4 bases, and 12 bases lay in between. The PCR made use of 60 Vbeta and 13 Jbeta primers. Data came from immunoSEQ multiplex PCR; TCRdb stores just in-frame clones and leaves some out. The sample gives 110,000 to 150,000 clones, about three quarters of which show up once; about 1.7% is in the top ten. This clone was recorded only once. Material: PBMCs. This chain connects TRBV27 to TRBJ1-5; D unclear. The receptor was isolated from a female donor in good health and CMV-seronegative. The CDR3 protein is CASASSTNQPQHF. CDR3 nucleotide sequence: TGTGCCAGCGCTTCAAGTACAAATCAGCCCCAGCATTTT.